This T cell receptor beta chain originates from a study of vaccination and CD4 T cells after COVID-19. Study summary: Each participant underwent a two-dose regimen of either the BNT162b2 or the mRNA-1273 vaccine.

Treatment given: roughly 10-day PBMC culture with coronavirus spike peptide pools or control peptides (ViraFEST assay). Pre-COVID-19 pandemic sampling (2011-2018) yielded the unexposed donor's CD4+ T cells. Once obtained from cultured CD4+ T cells, the DNA was sequenced using the Oncomine TCR Beta short-read assay. Genomic DNA was isolated from CD4+ T cells that had been cultured. TCRdb ran MiXCR on the PCR reads and lists one entry per CDR3 protein. The profile covers about 9,000 distinct CDR3 sequences, with around 35% appearing a single time and roughly a fifth taken by the ten largest. This CDR3 is 17 amino acids long. V was cut by 6 bases and J by 1 base, with 22 bases left in between. Germline V lookup: CDR1 DFQATT, CDR2 SNEGSKA (reference sequence). By sample fraction, this clonotype is medium-sized. What it binds is unknown.

The rearrangement joins TRBV20-1 to TRBJ1-5; tentatively, D is TRBD1 (5 bases). The receptor's source is a human donor in good health. The sequencing input was CD4+ T cells from blood, cultured in vitro. The CDR3 protein is CSARVQGAIRSNQPQHF. DNA of the CDR3: TGCAGTGCGAGGGTGCAGGGAGCCATCCGGAGCAATCAGCCCCAGCATTTT.